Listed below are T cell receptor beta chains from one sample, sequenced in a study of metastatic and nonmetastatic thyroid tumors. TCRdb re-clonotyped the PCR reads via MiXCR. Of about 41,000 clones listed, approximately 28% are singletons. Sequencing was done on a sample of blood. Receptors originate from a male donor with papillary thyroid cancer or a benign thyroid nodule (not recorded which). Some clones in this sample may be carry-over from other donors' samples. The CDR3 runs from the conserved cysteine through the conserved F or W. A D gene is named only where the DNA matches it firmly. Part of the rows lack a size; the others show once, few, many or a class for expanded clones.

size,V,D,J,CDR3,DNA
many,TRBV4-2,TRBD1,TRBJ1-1,CASSQETGTGTEAFF,TGTGCCAGCAGCCAAGAGACAGGGACGGGTACTGAAGCTTTCTTT
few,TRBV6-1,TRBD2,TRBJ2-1,CASSPGLAGGVNEQFF,TGTGCCAGCAGCCCCGGACTAGCGGGAGGGGTCAATGAGCAGTTCTTC
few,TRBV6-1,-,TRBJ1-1,CATNLGQGVNTEASF,TGTGCCACCAACCTCGGTCAGGGCGTGAACACTGAAGCTTCATTT
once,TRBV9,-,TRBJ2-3,CASSVEAASNTDTQYF,TGTGCCAGCAGCGTAGAGGCGGCATCAAACACAGATACGCAGTATTTT
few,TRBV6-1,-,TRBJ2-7,CASTGLFLYEQYF,TGTGCCAGCACCGGACTATTCCTCTACGAGCAGTACTTC
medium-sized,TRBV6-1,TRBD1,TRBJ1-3,CASSEGTGIGNTIYF,TGTGCCAGCAGTGAGGGGACAGGGATCGGAAACACCATATATTTT
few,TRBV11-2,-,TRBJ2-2,CASSWGGGRAPGELFF,TGTGCCAGCAGCTGGGGGGGCGGCAGGGCCCCCGGGGAGCTGTTTTTT
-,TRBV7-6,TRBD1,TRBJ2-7,CASSSPDRTGTYEQYF,TGTGCCAGCAGCTCCCCCGACAGGACAGGAACCTACGAGCAGTACTTC
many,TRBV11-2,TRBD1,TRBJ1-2,CASSPNDRGPLYGYTF,TGTGCCAGCAGCCCGAATGACAGGGGACCTCTCTATGGCTACACCTTC
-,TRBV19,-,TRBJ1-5,CASSIRGGVRVSNQPQHF,TGTGCCAGTAGTATACGGGGGGGTGTCAGGGTGAGCAATCAGCCCCAGCATTTT
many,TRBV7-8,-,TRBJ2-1,CASSSSSVSYNEQFF,TGTGCCAGCAGCTCCTCTAGCGTCTCCTACAATGAGCAGTTCTTC
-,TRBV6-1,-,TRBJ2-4,CASSPGVLVIQYF,TGTGCCAGCAGTCCGGGAGTCCTGGTCATTCAGTACTTC
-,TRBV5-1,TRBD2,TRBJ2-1,CASSPLVGAGAYNEQFF,TGCGCCAGCAGCCCACTTGTTGGAGCGGGAGCCTACAATGAGCAGTTCTTC
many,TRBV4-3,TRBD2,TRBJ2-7,CASSPGQLASGRTSYEQYF,TGCGCCAGCAGCCCCGGACAGCTCGCTAGCGGGAGGACCTCCTACGAGCAGTACTTC
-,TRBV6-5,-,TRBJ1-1,CASSYSGTPSEAFF,TGTGCCAGCAGTTACTCCGGGACACCGTCTGAAGCTTTCTTT
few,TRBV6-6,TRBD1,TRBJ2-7,CASSYFPRDRDSNEQYF,TGTGCCAGCAGTTACTTCCCGCGGGACAGGGATTCGAACGAGCAGTACTTC
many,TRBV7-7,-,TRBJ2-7,CASSLSSLSNEQYF,TGTGCTAGCAGCTTATCTTCCCTTTCGAACGAGCAGTACTTC
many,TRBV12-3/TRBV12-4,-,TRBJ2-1,CATGPLYNEQFF,TGTGCCACCGGTCCTCTCTACAATGAGCAGTTCTTC
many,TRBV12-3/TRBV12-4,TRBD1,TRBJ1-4,CASSPDRGRVGELFF,TGTGCCAGCAGCCCTGACAGGGGACGGGTAGGTGAACTGTTTTTT
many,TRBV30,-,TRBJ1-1,CAWSGAEFTEAFF,TGTGCCTGGAGTGGGGCGGAGTTCACTGAAGCTTTCTTT
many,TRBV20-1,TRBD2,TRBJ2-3,CSARDALAGNSAQYF,TGCAGTGCTAGAGATGCACTAGCGGGGAACTCTGCGCAGTATTTT
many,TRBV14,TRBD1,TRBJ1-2,CASSRPGTGNYGYTF,TGTGCCAGCAGCCGACCGGGGACAGGGAACTATGGCTACACCTTC
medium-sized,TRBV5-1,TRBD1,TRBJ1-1,CASSYGTGDGTEAFF,TGCGCCAGCAGCTACGGGACAGGGGATGGCACTGAAGCTTTCTTT
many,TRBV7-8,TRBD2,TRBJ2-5,CASSLGGGFQETQYF,TGTGCCAGCAGCTTAGGCGGGGGGTTCCAAGAGACCCAGTACTTC
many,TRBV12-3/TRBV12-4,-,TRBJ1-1,CASSLVVNTEAFF,TGTGCCAGCAGTTTAGTGGTGAACACTGAAGCTTTCTTT
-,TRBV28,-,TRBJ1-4,CASSSSPPGLGLFF,TGTGCCAGCAGTTCCTCCCCTCCCGGCCTTGGACTGTTTTTT
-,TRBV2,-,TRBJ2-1,CASSEMAHGFYNEQLF,TGTGCCAGCAGTGAAATGGCCCACGGGTTTTACAATGAGCAGTTGTTC
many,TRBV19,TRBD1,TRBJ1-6,CASSAGTGGYSPLHF,TGTGCCAGTAGTGCCGGGACAGGGGGCTATTCACCCCTCCACTTT
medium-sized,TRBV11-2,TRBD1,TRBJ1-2,CASSLTRQGDGYTF,TGTGCCAGCAGCCTAACCAGACAGGGGGATGGCTACACCTTC
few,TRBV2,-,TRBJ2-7,CASIHKGAWYEQYF,TGTGCCAGCATCCACAAAGGGGCATGGTACGAGCAATACTTC
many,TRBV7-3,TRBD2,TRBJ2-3,CASSPNGAGAGDTQYF,TGTGCCAGCAGCCCAAATGGAGCGGGGGCCGGGGATACGCAGTATTTT
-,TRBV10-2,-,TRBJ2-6,CASSITGVSSGANVLTF,TGTGCCAGCAGTATAACGGGGGTAAGCTCTGGGGCCAACGTCCTGACTTTC
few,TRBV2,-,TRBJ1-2,CASSIGPSGFYGYTF,TGTGCCAGCAGTATTGGACCCTCCGGGTTCTATGGCTACACCTTC
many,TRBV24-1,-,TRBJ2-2,CATAKGQNTGELFF,TGTGCCACCGCGAAGGGACAGAACACCGGGGAGCTGTTTTTT
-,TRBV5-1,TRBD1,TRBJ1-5,CARSSGTGDNQPQHF,TGCGCCAGGAGCTCGGGGACAGGGGACAATCAGCCCCAGCACTTT
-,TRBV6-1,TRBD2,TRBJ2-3,CACSEAGLAGDTQYF,TGTGCCTGCAGTGAAGCAGGACTAGCGGGAGATACACAGTATTTT
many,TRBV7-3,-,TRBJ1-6,CASSLNAGAGSPLHF,TGTGCCAGCAGCTTAAACGCGGGGGCGGGTTCACCCCTCCACTTT
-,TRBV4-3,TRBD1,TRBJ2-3,CASSQRGQGTDTQYF,TGCGCCAGCAGCCAAAGGGGGCAGGGCACAGATACGCAGTATTTT
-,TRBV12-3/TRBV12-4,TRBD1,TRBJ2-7,CASRTGTGGYEQYF,TGTGCCAGCAGAACCGGGACAGGGGGCTACGAGCAGTACTTC
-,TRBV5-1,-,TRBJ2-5,CASSLGHGALETQYF,TGCGCCAGCAGCTTGGGTCATGGGGCGCTAGAGACCCAGTACTTC
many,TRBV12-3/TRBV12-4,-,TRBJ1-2,CASSFGVGIEAYGYTF,TGTGCCAGCAGTTTCGGGGTAGGGATTGAGGCCTATGGCTACACCTTC
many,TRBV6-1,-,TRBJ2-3,CASRGGATDTQYF,TGTGCCAGCAGGGGCGGGGCCACAGATACGCAGTATTTT